This record looks at one T cell receptor (beta chain) sequence and its context. These data come from a study of response to subunit inactivated influenza vaccine. Germline CDR1 is KGHSH and CDR2 is LQKENI. Trimming stripped 3 bases from V and 4 bases from J, with 12 bases between. The CDR3 sequence is 15 residues long. TCRdb reprocessed the RT-PCR reads via MiXCR and lists one record per CDR3 protein. In the table there are hundreds of thousands of distinct CDR3 sequences, 11% of which are singletons. These sequences were also reported in another study, on T cells expressing NK-cell markers. Per that study: TCR beta libraries carry UMIs added by 5'RACE template switching. Cells sorted as CD3+CD56+NKG2C+, CD3+CD56+NKG2C- and CD3+CD56-NKG2C+ T cells supplied the TCR beta repertoires. The study found dominant NKG2C+ clonotypes at roughly 1.0-8% of CD8+ T cells in over 5 donors. For several donors, these clonotypes were likewise the leading ones in the CD3+CD56-NKG2C+ fraction. Specificity for HCMV among expanded NKG2C+ T cell clones was not established.

The sample consisted of PBMCs from blood, taken on the day of vaccination. The source is a man over 45 who received an inactivated influenza vaccine. The chain has TRBV18 and TRBJ2-2, with D perhaps matching TRBD1 (6 bases). The CDR3 loop reads CASSPGQPGTGELFF. The CDR3, as DNA: TGTGCCAGCTCACCTGGACAGCCGGGCACCGGGGAGCTGTTTTTT.